These 2 T cell receptor beta chains share one sample of origin, sequenced in a study of T cell repertoires in cytomegalovirus infection. The antigens for these receptors are not known. From the reads, TCRdb called clonotypes with MiXCR, one entry per CDR3 protein. The repertoire holds hundreds of thousands of distinct CDR3 sequences, with roughly 30% as singletons. This sample comprised cultured CD8+ T cells from PBMCs, obtained from culture after CMV antigen stimulation. The receptors shown here come from a human donor in good health (CMV status not recorded). Some clones in this sample may be carry-over from other donors' samples.

This clonotype came up a few times. V is TRBV19 and J is TRBJ1-2; D uncertain. In germline, CDR1 is LNHDA, CDR2 SQIVND (reference sequence). Trimming stripped 5 bases from V and 4 bases from J, with 11 bases between. The length of the CDR3 is 13 residues. For the CDR3, the DNA is TGTGCCAGTAGTTCTCGGACTCGCTATGGCTACACCTTC. Encoded protein: CASSSRTRYGYTF.

This clonotype has only a few counts. The chain links TRBV7-6 to TRBJ1-3; 10 bases line up with TRBD1. The junction had 8 bases not matched to a gene; V was cut back by 2 bases and J by 4 bases. This CDR3 is built from 17 residues. Looked up from germline, CDR1 is SGHVS and CDR2 is FNYEAQ. This CDR3 is CASSLSSGTGEGNTIYF. The CDR3 DNA sequence: TGTGCCAGCAGCTTATCGAGTGGGACAGGGGAAGGAAACACCATATATTTT. Together with reference TRBV7-6 and TRBJ1-3, the CDR3 gives the full variable domain: GAGVSQSPRYKVTKRGQDVALRCDPISGHVSLYWYRQALGQGPEFLTYFNYEAQQDKSGLPNDRFSAERPEGSISTLTIQRTEQRDSAMYRCASSLSSGTGEGNTIYFGEGSWLTVV.